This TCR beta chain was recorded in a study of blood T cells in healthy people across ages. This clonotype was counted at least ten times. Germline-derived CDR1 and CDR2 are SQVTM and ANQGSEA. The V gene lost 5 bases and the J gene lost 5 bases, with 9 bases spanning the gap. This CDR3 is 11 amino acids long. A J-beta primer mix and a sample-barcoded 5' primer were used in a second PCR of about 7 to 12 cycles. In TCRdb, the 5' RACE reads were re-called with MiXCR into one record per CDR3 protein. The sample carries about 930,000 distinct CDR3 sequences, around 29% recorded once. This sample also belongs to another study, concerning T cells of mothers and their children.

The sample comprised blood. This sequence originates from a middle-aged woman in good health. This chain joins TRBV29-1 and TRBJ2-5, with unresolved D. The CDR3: CSVLSGETQYF. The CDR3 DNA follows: TGCAGCGTTCTCTCCGGCGAGACCCAGTACTTC.